This entry concerns a single TCR beta chain. The germline V and J ends were trimmed by 3 bases and 5 bases, with 19 bases remaining between them. The CDR3 consists of 16 residues. Germline-derived CDR1 and CDR2 are SGHNT and YYREEE (reference sequence). This sample was taken from a study of blood T cell repertoires in COVID-19. The assay was immunoSEQ multiplex PCR, and TCRdb's table has in-frame clones only and misses some. The repertoire holds roughly 220,000 clones, roughly 81% seen once, with over 2.5% in the top ten. The J gene is TRBJ2-3, the V gene TRBV5-4; no reliable D call. The clonotype comes from a man aged 50 or older who had recovered from COVID-19. Sequencing was done on a sample of peripheral blood. The CDR3 DNA reads TGTGCCAGCAGCTCCCCGCGTTTGAACCGAGGAGATACGCAGTATTTT. Translating gives CASSSPRLNRGDTQYF.